The 20 T cell receptor beta chains presented below share a single source sample, sequenced in a study of blood T cell repertoires in COVID-19. Sequenced by immunoSEQ multiplex PCR; TCRdb stores in-frame clones only, minus some. The table lists over 130,000 clones, 82% of them singletons, with less than 5% in the top ten. The source material was peripheral blood. These TCRs come from a woman aged 80 or over with acute or convalescent COVID-19.

J is TRBJ2-1 and V is TRBV7-2; 9 bases fit TRBD2. After removal of 1 base from V and 3 bases from J, the junction contained 1 base not matched to a gene. The germline CDR1 and CDR2 sequences are SGHTA and FQGNSA. The CDR3 totals 15 residues. The DNA for the CDR3 is TGTGCCAGCAGCTTAGGGACTAGCGTCTACAATGAGCAGTTCTTC. Translating gives CASSLGTSVYNEQFF.

This chain connects TRBV4-1 to TRBJ1-2; 9 positions agree with TRBD1. Trimming at V came to 1 base and at J to 4 bases, leaving 10 bases not matched to a gene. Per germline, CDR1 MGHRA and CDR2 YSYEKL. This CDR3 comprises 17 residues. The CDR3 spells CASSQGTGEEGIYGYTF. CDR3 in DNA: TGCGCCAGCAGCCAAGGGACAGGGGAGGAAGGGATCTATGGCTACACCTTC.

The V and J genes are TRBV19 and TRBJ1-6, with 8 bases lining up with TRBD1. CDR1 and CDR2 (germline): LNHDA, SQIVND (reference sequence). Germline trimming cut 4 bases from V and 8 bases from J; bases unmatched to any gene: 7. The CDR3 spans 15 residues. CDR3 coding DNA: TGTGCCAGTAGTACCTCAGACAGGGGTGATTCACCCCTCCACTTT. Encoded protein: CASSTSDRGDSPLHF.

Worth noting for this clone: This specimen includes other DNA sequences encoding the same CDR3. The CDR3 region is CAISGGDSPLHF. CDR3 nucleotide sequence: TGTGCCATCAGTGGCGGTGACTCACCCCTCCACTTT. The chain uses TRBV10-3 and TRBJ1-6; D is unclear. Germline V gene data show CDR1 as ENHRY and CDR2 as SYGVKD. CDR3 length equals 12 residues. V lost 4 bases to trimming and J lost 10 bases, with 8 bases between them.

V usage is TRBV7-8 and J usage is TRBJ2-1; tentative D call: TRBD2 (5 bases). Trimming removed 5 bases at V and 12 bases at J, with 14 bases between. CDR3 length: 12 amino acids. The germline CDR1 and CDR2 sequences are SGHVS and FQNEAQ. CDR3: CASSPSPAGQFF. The CDR3 DNA reads TGTGCCAGCAGCCCGAGCCCTGCGGGGCAGTTCTTC. Complete variable domain (other parts from reference TRBV7-8 and TRBJ2-1): GAGVSQSPRYKVAKRGQDVALRCDPISGHVSLFWYQQALGQGPEFLTYFQNEAQLDKSGLPSDRFFAERPEGSVSTLKIQRTQQEDSAVYLCASSPSPAGQFFGPGTRLTVL.

The gene calls are TRBV28 and TRBJ1-1; TRBD1 is a possible D gene (6 bases). CDR3 length: 16 residues. Trimming removed 8 bases from V and 4 bases from J, with 23 bases in between. Germline V gives CDR1 MDHEN, CDR2 SYDVKM. The CDR3 protein is CASGSPQGGLSTEAFF. The CDR3 nucleotides read TGTGCCAGCGGGTCCCCACAGGGCGGCCTGAGCACTGAAGCTTTCTTT.

The V gene is TRBV30, the J gene TRBJ1-1; weak D call: TRBD1 (5 bases). Trimming left V 0 bases short and J 3 bases short, with 17 bases between. The CDR3 is 16 amino acids. Germline V CDR1 and CDR2: GTSNPN, SVGIG (reference sequence). Written as DNA, the CDR3 is TGTGCCTGGAGTGTAAGGTTCGTCGGGGGGGACACTGAAGCTTTCTTT. It is translated as CAWSVRFVGGDTEAFF.

The rearrangement links TRBV9 to TRBJ1-4; 8 nucleotides line up with TRBD1. CDR3 length: 16 residues. With 3 bases clipped from V and 8 bases from J, the junction kept 12 bases outside the gene matches. Germline values: CDR1 SGDLS, CDR2 YYNGEE. CDR3 DNA: TGTGCCAGCAGCGACGACTCCGGGACAGGCGGCGAAAAACTGTTTTTT. This gives the protein CASSDDSGTGGEKLFF.

Only one count was recorded for this clone. The rearrangement links TRBV27 to TRBJ2-7, with TRBD2 matching 13 bases. This CDR3 spans 15 amino acids. Germline V gene data show CDR1 as MNHEY and CDR2 as SMNVEV (reference sequence). V shed 4 bases, J shed 3 bases, and the junction held 3 bases outside the gene matches. The CDR3 nucleotides read TGTGCCAGCAGTTCTAGGACTAGCGGGGGCTACGAGCAGTACTTC. Its translation is CASSSRTSGGYEQYF.

This clone has just one count. This chain links TRBV11-2 with TRBJ1-1, with D possibly being TRBD1 (5 bases). The CDR3 extends over 15 amino acids. Germline V gene lookup returns CDR1 SGHAT and CDR2 FQNNGV. V dropped 5 bases and J dropped 4 bases, with 17 bases sitting between them. In DNA form, the CDR3 reads TGTGCCAGCAGCCCCCCGGACGGGAGGGGCACTGAAGCTTTCTTT. This translates into CASSPPDGRGTEAFF.

The chain couples TRBV11-2 to TRBJ2-7; 7 nucleotides align to TRBD1. In germline, CDR1 is SGHAT, CDR2 FQNNGV. The V segment lost 8 bases and the J segment 2 bases; nucleotides outside the gene matches: 9. CDR3 size: 14 residues. The DNA for the CDR3 is TGTGCCAGCGGTAAAGGGGGCTACACCTACGAGCAGTACTTC. This codes for CASGKGGYTYEQYF.

The chain is built from TRBV19 and TRBJ1-6; TRBD1 might be the D (5 bases). The CDR3 covers 16 residues. Trimming took 0 bases from V and 5 from J, leaving 11 bases between them. CDR1 LNHDA and CDR2 SQIVND come from the germline V gene (reference sequence). The CDR3 region has the DNA TGTGCCAGTAGTATAGATCGCGGGGCTGATAATTCACCCCTCCACTTT. Translation: CASSIDRGADNSPLHF. The whole variable domain, remainder taken from reference TRBV19 and TRBJ1-6, is DGGITQSPKYLFRKEGQNVTLSCEQNLNHDAMYWYRQDPGQGLRLIYYSQIVNDFQKGDIAEGYSVSREKKESFPLTVTSAQKNPTAFYLCASSIDRGADNSPLHFGNGTRLTVT.

The chain combines TRBV9 with TRBJ1-3; TRBD1 is a possible D gene (6 bases). This CDR3 has 14 residues. Germline-derived CDR1 and CDR2 are SGDLS and YYNGEE. V lost 4 bases to trimming and J lost 1 base, with 9 bases between them. CDR3 residues: CASSPGVSGNTIYF. As DNA, the CDR3 is TGTGCCAGCAGCCCAGGGGTTTCTGGAAACACCATATATTTT.

The rearrangement links TRBV7-7 to TRBJ2-7; 16 nucleotides line up with TRBD2. Trimming cost V 1 base and J 3 bases; bases outside gene matches: 9. The CDR3 extends over 19 amino acids. CDR1 SSHAT and CDR2 FNYEAQ come from the germline V gene (reference sequence). CDR3 loop: CASSLVIGTSGRAIYEQYF. The CDR3 coding sequence is TGTGCCAGCAGCTTAGTTATTGGGACTAGCGGGAGGGCCATCTACGAGCAGTACTTC.

V gene TRBV28 combines with J gene TRBJ2-1, with D tentatively TRBD2 (6 bases). In germline, CDR1 is MDHEN, CDR2 SYDVKM. This CDR3 spans 16 amino acids. With 2 bases removed from V and 4 bases from J, the gap between germline ends came to 15 bases. The CDR3 region has the DNA TGTGCCAGCAGTTTAAGTACGGGAGCGGGTTACAATGAGCAGTTCTTC. Protein: CASSLSTGAGYNEQFF.

The chain recombines TRBV6-5 with TRBJ2-3; D possibly corresponds to TRBD1 (6 bases). Trimming took 10 bases from V and 0 from J, leaving 14 bases between them. Germline CDR1 reads MNHEY; CDR2 reads SVGAGI. The length of the CDR3 is 14 residues. The CDR3, as DNA: TGTGCCATCCACACAGGGATAAGCACAGATACGCAGTATTTT. Translated, it gives CAIHTGISTDTQYF.

J is TRBJ1-4 and V is TRBV11-2, with D possibly TRBD1 on 6 matching bases. Germline loops: CDR1 SGHAT, CDR2 FQNNGV. The V gene lost 2 bases and the J gene lost 10 bases, with 14 bases spanning the gap. This CDR3 contains 14 residues. The CDR3 DNA sequence: TGTGCCAGCAGCTTAACGAGGGGGGAGGGAAAACTGTTTTTT. Its protein product is CASSLTRGEGKLFF.

The chain links TRBV3-1 (or the pseudogene TRBV3-2) to TRBJ1-1, with D unresolved. V shed 3 bases and J shed 3 bases, with 5 bases lying between them. The length of the CDR3 is 12 residues. Germline CDR1 reads LGHDT; CDR2 reads YNNKEL (reference sequence). The CDR3 region has the DNA TGTGCCAGCAGCCACCCGGACACTGAAGCTTTCTTT. It yields the protein CASSHPDTEAFF.

This clone appeared a few times. V and J are TRBV6-6 and TRBJ1-4, with TRBD1 matching over 8 bases. Germline CDR1 MNHNY, CDR2 SVGAGI (reference sequence). The CDR3 runs 15 residues. V was pared by 2 bases and J by 7 bases, with 6 bases of the junction left unmatched. The CDR3 DNA sequence: TGTGCCAGCAGTTACAGGACAGGGCGCGGTGAAAAACTGTTTTTT. Protein product: CASSYRTGRGEKLFF.

This clone was counted once. The chain carries TRBV5-4 and TRBJ2-7, with D tentatively TRBD1 (5 bases). This CDR3 region has 14 residues. Per germline, CDR1 SGHNT and CDR2 YYREEE (reference sequence). The V end lost 1 base, the J end lost 7 bases, and 15 bases lay between the germline ends. CDR3 sequence (DNA): TGTGCCAGCAGCTTGAGGGGATACGATTGGGAGCAGTACTTC. It is translated as CASSLRGYDWEQYF.